A single sample is the source of the 11 T cell receptor beta chains below, sequenced in a study of T-cell reconstitution after alpha-beta-depleted transplantation in children. A TCRbeta library incorporating unique molecular identifiers was prepared. TCRdb used MiXCR to reprocess the PCR reads, holding one entry per CDR3 protein. The table records 230,000 or so distinct CDR3 sequences, around 8.9% of them present only once. The input for sequencing was PBMCs from the stem cell graft donor, taken from the stem cell graft. Receptor source: a human donor who donated a stem cell graft to a child with SCID.

This clonotype came up many times. The chain carries TRBV6-6 and TRBJ1-1; possibly TRBD1 for D (5 bases). V shed 7 bases and J shed 7 bases, with 16 bases lying between them. Germline V gene sequence: CDR1 MNHNY, CDR2 SVGAGI (reference sequence). This CDR3 comprises 13 residues. CDR3 sequence: CASTPQAGGEAFF. CDR3 DNA: TGTGCCAGCACCCCACAAGCTGGGGGTGAAGCTTTCTTT.

The sample holds many counts of this clonotype. CDR3 amino acids: CASSLVLAGNNEQFF. The CDR3 nucleotides are TGTGCCAGCAGCTTAGTTCTAGCGGGCAACAATGAGCAGTTCTTC. The rearrangement joins TRBV7-7 to TRBJ2-1; 8 bases line up with TRBD2. Trimming at V came to 1 base and at J to 5 bases, leaving 4 bases not matched to a gene. The CDR3 length is 15 residues. CDR1 is SSHAT and CDR2 is FNYEAQ in the germline V gene (reference sequence).

The chain joins TRBV30 to TRBJ1-2; 11 nucleotides align to TRBD1. V shed 4 bases, J shed 4 bases, and the junction held 8 bases outside the gene matches. Looked up from germline, CDR1 is GTSNPN and CDR2 is SVGIG (reference sequence). There are 15 residues in the CDR3. The DNA for the CDR3 is TGTGCCTGGACCGACGGGACAGGGGGTGTCTATGGCTACACCTTC. Translating gives CAWTDGTGGVYGYTF. Together with reference TRBV30 and TRBJ1-2, the CDR3 gives the full variable domain: SQTIHQWPATLVQPVGSPLSLECTVEGTSNPNLYWYRQAAGRGLQLLFYSVGIGQISSEVPQNLSASRPQDRQFILSSKKLLLSDSGFYLCAWTDGTGGVYGYTFGSGTRLTVV.

This clonotype was seen only once. The chain is built from TRBV5-6 and TRBJ1-1, with unresolved D. Trimming cost V 1 base and J 6 bases, with 13 bases left between them. The CDR3 has 14 amino acids. Per the germline V gene, CDR1 is SGHDT and CDR2 is YYEEEE. The CDR3 bases are TGTGCCAGCAGCTTGCTGCGGCCCCCCGCTGAAGCTTTCTTT. Protein: CASSLLRPPAEAFF.

This clonotype occurred many times. The J gene is TRBJ1-1, the V gene TRBV5-1, with D hard to call. V lost 2 bases to trimming and J lost 0 bases, with 8 bases between them. CDR3 length: 14 residues. The germline CDR1 and CDR2 sequences are SGHRS and YFSETQ. The CDR3 is CASSFLNMNTEAFF. As DNA, the CDR3 is TGCGCCAGCAGCTTTCTCAACATGAACACTGAAGCTTTCTTT. Looking up the rest from reference TRBV5-1 and TRBJ1-1 gives the full variable domain: KAGVTQTPRYLIKTRGQQVTLSCSPISGHRSVSWYQQTPGQGLQFLFEYFSETQRNKGNFPGRFSGRQFSNSRSEMNVSTLELGDSALYLCASSFLNMNTEAFFGQGTRLTVV.

At least ten counts were recorded for this clonotype. The chain employs TRBV7-2 and TRBJ1-1, with a weak D call TRBD1 (5 bases). This CDR3 comprises 15 residues. Trimming stripped 0 bases from V and 5 bases from J, with 13 bases between. CDR1 SGHTA and CDR2 FQGNSA come from the germline V gene. As DNA, the CDR3 is TGTGCCAGCAGCTTAGCGTGGGGCGAGGGGACTGAAGCTTTCTTT. This encodes CASSLAWGEGTEAFF.

This clonotype was picked up many times. The chain recombines TRBV4-1 with TRBJ1-2; TRBD1 matches at 7 bases. Germline V CDR1 and CDR2: MGHRA, YSYEKL. This CDR3 has 15 amino acids. Trimming removed 4 bases from V and 7 bases from J; junction bases left unmatched: 12. In nucleotides, the CDR3 is TGCGCCAGCAGCCCCCCCGGAAGGGGGCGCGGTGGCTACACCTTC. This encodes CASSPPGRGRGGYTF.

This clonotype appeared many times. The chain carries TRBV18 and TRBJ1-6; D possibly corresponds to TRBD1 (6 bases). Trimming pared 2 bases from V and 7 bases from J, leaving 18 bases between. The CDR3 runs to 17 residues. Germline V CDR1 and CDR2: KGHSH, LQKENI. As DNA, the CDR3 is TGTGCCAGCTCACCAGGAATACCAGGGGCTTCGAATTCACCCCTCCACTTT. This translates into CASSPGIPGASNSPLHF. The full variable domain, in which reference TRBV18 and TRBJ1-6 provide the parts outside the CDR3, is NAGVMQNPRHLVRRRGQEARLRCSPMKGHSHVYWYRQLPEEGLKFMVYLQKENIIDESGMPKERFSAEFPKEGPSILRIQQVVRGDSAAYFCASSPGIPGASNSPLHFGNGTRLTVT.

V gene TRBV7-2 combines with J gene TRBJ2-7; 10 nucleotides agree with TRBD1. Looked up from germline, CDR1 is SGHTA and CDR2 is FQGNSA. The CDR3 has 15 residues. V dropped 3 bases and J dropped 4; count of bases not matched to a gene: 6. The CDR3 sequence: CASSLTGGIRYEQYF. Here the CDR3 DNA reads TGTGCCAGCAGCTTGACAGGGGGCATCAGGTACGAGCAGTACTTC. The variable domain in full, with the rest retrieved from reference TRBV7-2 and TRBJ2-7, is GAGVSQSPSNKVTEKGKDVELRCDPISGHTALYWYRQSLGQGLEFLIYFQGNSAPDKSGLPSDRFSAERTGGSVSTLTIQRTQQEDSAVYLCASSLTGGIRYEQYFGPGTRLTVT.

This clonotype was detected ten times or more. The chain has TRBV6-2 or TRBV6-3 and TRBJ1-1; D not resolved. V was cut by 7 bases and J by 1 base, with 22 bases left in between. The V gene's germline CDR1 is MNHEY and CDR2 SVGEGT. The length of the CDR3 is 17 residues. The chain's CDR3 is CASTPVPGRTRNTEAFF. CDR3 bases: TGTGCCAGCACCCCGGTTCCTGGCCGGACGAGGAACACTGAAGCTTTCTTT.

This clonotype was observed many times. The chain is built from TRBV7-8 and TRBJ1-2, with D tentatively TRBD1 (6 bases). Trimming shortened V by 1 base and J by 7 bases, and 19 bases separated the two germline ends. The germline V gene has CDR1 SGHVS and CDR2 FQNEAQ. This CDR3 is 16 amino acids long. The CDR3 coding sequence is TGTGCCAGCAGCTTAGTAGGAGGGGGATGGGCTGGTGGCTACACCTTC. Its translation is CASSLVGGGWAGGYTF.